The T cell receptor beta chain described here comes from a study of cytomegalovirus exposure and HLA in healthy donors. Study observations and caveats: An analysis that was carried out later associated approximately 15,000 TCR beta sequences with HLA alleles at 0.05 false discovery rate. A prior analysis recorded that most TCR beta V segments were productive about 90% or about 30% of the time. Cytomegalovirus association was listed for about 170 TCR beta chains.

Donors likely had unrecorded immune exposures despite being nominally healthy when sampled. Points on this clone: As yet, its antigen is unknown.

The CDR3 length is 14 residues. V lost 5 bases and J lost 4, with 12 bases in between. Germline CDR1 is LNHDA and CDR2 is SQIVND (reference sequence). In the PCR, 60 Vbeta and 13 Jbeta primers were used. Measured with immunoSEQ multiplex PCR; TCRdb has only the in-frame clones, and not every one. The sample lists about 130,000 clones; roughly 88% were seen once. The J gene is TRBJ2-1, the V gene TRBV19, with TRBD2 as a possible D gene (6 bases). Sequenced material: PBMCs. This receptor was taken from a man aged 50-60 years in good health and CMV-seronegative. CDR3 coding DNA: TGTGCCAGTAGTTGGGGGGTTTCTTACAATGAGCAGTTCTTC. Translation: CASSWGVSYNEQFF.